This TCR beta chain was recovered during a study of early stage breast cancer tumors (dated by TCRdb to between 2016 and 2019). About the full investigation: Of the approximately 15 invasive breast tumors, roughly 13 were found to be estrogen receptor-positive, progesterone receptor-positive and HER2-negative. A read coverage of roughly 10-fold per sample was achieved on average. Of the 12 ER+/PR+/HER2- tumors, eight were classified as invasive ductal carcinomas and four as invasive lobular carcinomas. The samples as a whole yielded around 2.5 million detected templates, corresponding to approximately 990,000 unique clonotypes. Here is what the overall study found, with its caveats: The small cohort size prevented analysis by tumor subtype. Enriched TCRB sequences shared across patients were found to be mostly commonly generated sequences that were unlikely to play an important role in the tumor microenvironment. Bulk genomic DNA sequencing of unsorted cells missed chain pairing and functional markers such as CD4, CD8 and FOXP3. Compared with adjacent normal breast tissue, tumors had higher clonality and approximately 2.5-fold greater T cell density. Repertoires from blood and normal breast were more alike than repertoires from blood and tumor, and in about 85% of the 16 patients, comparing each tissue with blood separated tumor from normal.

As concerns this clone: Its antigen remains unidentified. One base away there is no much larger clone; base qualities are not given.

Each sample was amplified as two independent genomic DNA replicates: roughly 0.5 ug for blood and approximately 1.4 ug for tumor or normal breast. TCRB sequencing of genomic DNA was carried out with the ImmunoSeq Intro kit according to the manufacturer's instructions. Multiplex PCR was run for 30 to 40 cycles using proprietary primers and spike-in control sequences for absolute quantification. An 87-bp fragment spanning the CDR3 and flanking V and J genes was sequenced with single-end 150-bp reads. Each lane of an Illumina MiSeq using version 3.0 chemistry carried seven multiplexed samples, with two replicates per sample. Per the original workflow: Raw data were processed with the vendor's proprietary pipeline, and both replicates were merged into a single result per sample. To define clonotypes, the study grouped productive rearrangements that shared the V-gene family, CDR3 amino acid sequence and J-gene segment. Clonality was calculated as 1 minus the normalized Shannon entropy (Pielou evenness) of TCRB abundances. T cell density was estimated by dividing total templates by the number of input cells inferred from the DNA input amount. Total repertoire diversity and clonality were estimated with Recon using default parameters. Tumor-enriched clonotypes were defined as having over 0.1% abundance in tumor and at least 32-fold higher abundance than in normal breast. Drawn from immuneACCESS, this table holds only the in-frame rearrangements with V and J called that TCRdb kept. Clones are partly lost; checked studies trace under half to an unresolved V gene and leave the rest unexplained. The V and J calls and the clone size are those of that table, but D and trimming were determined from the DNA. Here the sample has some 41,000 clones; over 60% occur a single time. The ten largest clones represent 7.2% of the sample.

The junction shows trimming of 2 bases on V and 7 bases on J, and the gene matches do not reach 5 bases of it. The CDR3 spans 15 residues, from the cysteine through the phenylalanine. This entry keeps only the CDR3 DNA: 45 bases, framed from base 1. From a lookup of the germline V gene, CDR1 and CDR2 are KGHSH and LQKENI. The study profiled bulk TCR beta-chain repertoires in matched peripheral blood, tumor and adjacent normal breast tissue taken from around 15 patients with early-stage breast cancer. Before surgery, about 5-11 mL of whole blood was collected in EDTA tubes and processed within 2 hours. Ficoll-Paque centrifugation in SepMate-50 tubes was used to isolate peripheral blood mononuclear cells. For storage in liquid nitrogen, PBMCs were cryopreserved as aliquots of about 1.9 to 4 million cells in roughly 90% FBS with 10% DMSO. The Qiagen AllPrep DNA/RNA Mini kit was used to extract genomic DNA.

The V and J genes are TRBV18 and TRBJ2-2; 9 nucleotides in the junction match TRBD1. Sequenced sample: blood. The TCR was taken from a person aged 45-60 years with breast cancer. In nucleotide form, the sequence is TGTGCCAGCTCACCAGCTACAGGGGGCAGCGGGGAGCTGTTTTTT. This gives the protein CASSPATGGSGELFF.